The clone carrying this TCR beta chain appeared a single time. The sample originates from a study of blood T cell repertoires in COVID-19. Across the study: Specimens from acute and convalescent COVID-19 originated in the United States, Italy and Spain. From T cells, B-cell-depleted T cells, or PBMCs came the material, which was cDNA or gDNA.

Per the original methods: Reference gene primer amplification gave estimated nucleated cell counts. Profiled with immunoSEQ multiplex PCR; TCRdb holds only in-frame clones, not every one. The D gene and trimming were derived from the DNA, and the V and J assignments and clone size from that table. The table shows 200,000 to 250,000 clones, with 85% to 90% occurring only once. The CDR3 consists of 15 residues. The chain joins TRBV23-1 to TRBJ1-3; 8 positions agree with TRBD1. TRBV23-1 is assigned to the ORF class and has an uncertain function. Sequenced material: peripheral blood. This receptor was obtained from a man aged 50 to 60 with acute or convalescent COVID-19. The CDR3 protein is CAGEPGQEAGNTIYF. CDR3 nucleotides: TGCGCAGGGGAACCGGGACAGGAAGCCGGAAACACCATATATTTT.